The T cell receptor (beta chain) under discussion was sequenced for a study of CD8+ T cells in alopecia areata. Sequencing relied on a cDNA template that was reverse transcribed from extracted RNA. Sequencing used immunoSEQ multiplex PCR; TCRdb keeps in-frame clones, though not all of them. In the table there are 200,000 to 250,000 clones, 57% of which are singletons. The investigators collected lesional scalp punch biopsies and peripheral blood from alopecia areata patients. The TCR sequence derives from a human donor with alopecia areata. Specimen: CD4+ T cells sorted from blood, collected at week 0.

The CDR3, as DNA: TGTGCCAGCAGCCACAGAGATACGCAGTATTTT. Translating it yields CASSHRDTQYF. This chain joins TRBV5-6 and TRBJ2-3; D call uncertain. Germline values: CDR1 SGHDT, CDR2 YYEEEE. The CDR3 covers 11 residues. Deletions cut 4 bases from V and 5 bases from J, with 5 bases between.